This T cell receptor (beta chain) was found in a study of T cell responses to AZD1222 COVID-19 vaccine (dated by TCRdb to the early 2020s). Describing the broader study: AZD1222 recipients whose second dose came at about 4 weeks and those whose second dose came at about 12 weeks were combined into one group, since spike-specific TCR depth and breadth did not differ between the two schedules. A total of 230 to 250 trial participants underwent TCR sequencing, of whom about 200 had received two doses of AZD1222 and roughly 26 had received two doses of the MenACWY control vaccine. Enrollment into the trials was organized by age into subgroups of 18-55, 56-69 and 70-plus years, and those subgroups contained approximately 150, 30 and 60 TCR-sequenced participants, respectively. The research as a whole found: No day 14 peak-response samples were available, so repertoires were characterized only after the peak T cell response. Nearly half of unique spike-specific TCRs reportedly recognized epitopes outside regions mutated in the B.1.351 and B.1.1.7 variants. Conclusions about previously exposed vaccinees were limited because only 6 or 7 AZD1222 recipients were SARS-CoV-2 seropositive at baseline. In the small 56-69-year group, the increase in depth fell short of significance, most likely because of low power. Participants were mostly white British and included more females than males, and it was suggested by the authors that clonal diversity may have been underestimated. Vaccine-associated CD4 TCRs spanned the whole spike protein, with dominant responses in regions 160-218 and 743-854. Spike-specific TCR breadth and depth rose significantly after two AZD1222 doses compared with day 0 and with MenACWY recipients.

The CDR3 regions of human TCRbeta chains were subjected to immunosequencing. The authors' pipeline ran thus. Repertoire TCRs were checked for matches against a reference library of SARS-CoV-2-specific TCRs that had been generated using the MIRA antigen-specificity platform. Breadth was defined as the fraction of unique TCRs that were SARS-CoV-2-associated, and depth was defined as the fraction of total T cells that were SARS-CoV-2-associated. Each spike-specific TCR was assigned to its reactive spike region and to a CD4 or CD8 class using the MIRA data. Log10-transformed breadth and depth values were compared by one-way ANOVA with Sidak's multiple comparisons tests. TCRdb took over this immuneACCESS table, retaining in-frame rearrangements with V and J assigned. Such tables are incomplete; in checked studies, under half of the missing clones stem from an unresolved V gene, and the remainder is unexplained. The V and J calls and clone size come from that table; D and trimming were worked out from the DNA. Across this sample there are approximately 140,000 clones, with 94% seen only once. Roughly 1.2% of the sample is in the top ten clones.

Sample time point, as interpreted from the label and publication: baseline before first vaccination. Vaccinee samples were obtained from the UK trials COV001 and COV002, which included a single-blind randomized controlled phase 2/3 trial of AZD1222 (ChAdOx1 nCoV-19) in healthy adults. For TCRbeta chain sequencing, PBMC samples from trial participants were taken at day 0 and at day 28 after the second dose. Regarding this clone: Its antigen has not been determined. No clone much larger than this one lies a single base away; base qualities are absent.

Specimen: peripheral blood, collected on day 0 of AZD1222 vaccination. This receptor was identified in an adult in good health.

The CDR3: CASSYSWTGDTEAFF. The sequenced DNA is TGTGCCAGCAGTTACTCGTGGACAGGGGACACTGAAGCTTTCTTT. The chain employs TRBV6-5 and TRBJ1-1; 9 central bases correspond to TRBD1. Including cysteine and phenylalanine, the CDR3 has 15 amino acids. The DNA shown is the 45-base CDR3, in frame from base 1. The germline V gene yields MNHEY for CDR1 and SVGAGI for CDR2. The junction shows trimming of 0 bases on V and 3 bases on J, and the gene matches do not reach 2 bases of it.